Listed below are T cell receptor beta chains from one sample, sequenced in a study of T cells in localized non-small cell lung cancer. TCRdb keeps only in-frame clones here, not all; method: immunoSEQ multiplex PCR. The sample includes 64,000 or so clones, around 90% of them seen just once. Material: peripheral blood, obtained before any cancer treatment. The source of these receptors is a woman aged 35-75 years with stage I lung adenocarcinoma. CDR3s include the opening cysteine and the closing phenylalanine or tryptophan. Each record gives: J gene, clone size, V gene, D gene, CDR3 protein, CDR3 DNA. D genes are given only for firm matches. Clone size is not always given. Where it is, it says once, few, many or a class for expanded clones.

j_call: TRBJ2-7
clone_size: once
v_call: TRBV7-9
d_call: -
cdr3_aa: CASSLGAPPPHEQYF
cdr3_nt: TGTGCCAGCAGCTTAGGGGCCCCTCCACCACACGAGCAGTACTTC

j_call: TRBJ2-7
clone_size: -
v_call: TRBV30
d_call: -
cdr3_aa: CAWSVLRDEQYF
cdr3_nt: TGTGCCTGGAGTGTACTCCGGGACGAGCAGTACTTC

j_call: TRBJ1-5
clone_size: -
v_call: TRBV19
d_call: -
cdr3_aa: CASSPSVTPNNQPQHF
cdr3_nt: TGTGCCAGTAGTCCCTCGGTAACCCCAAACAATCAGCCCCAGCATTTT

j_call: TRBJ2-1
clone_size: once
v_call: TRBV7-2
d_call: TRBD1
cdr3_aa: CASSLVGTGLKDEQFF
cdr3_nt: TGTGCCAGCAGCTTAGTGGGGACAGGCCTAAAGGATGAGCAGTTCTTC

j_call: TRBJ2-7
clone_size: -
v_call: TRBV18
d_call: TRBD2
cdr3_aa: CASSPLPMASGGLDEQYF
cdr3_nt: TGTGCCAGCTCACCCCTGCCGATGGCTAGCGGGGGGTTGGACGAGCAGTACTTC

j_call: TRBJ1-3
clone_size: -
v_call: TRBV28
d_call: TRBD1
cdr3_aa: CASRHPTGVGNTIYF
cdr3_nt: TGTGCCAGCAGGCATCCGACAGGGGTTGGAAACACCATATATTTT

j_call: TRBJ2-3
clone_size: -
v_call: TRBV7-9
d_call: TRBD2
cdr3_aa: CASSLGIAGVSTIADTQYF
cdr3_nt: TGTGCCAGCAGCTTAGGGATAGCGGGGGTCTCGACCATCGCAGATACGCAGTATTTT

j_call: TRBJ2-3
clone_size: -
v_call: TRBV11-2
d_call: TRBD2
cdr3_aa: CASSSQRGGLTQYF
cdr3_nt: TGTGCCAGCAGCTCCCAGCGGGGGGGACTTACGCAGTATTTT

j_call: TRBJ2-7
clone_size: -
v_call: TRBV11-2
d_call: -
cdr3_aa: CASSLGTNPSYEQYF
cdr3_nt: TGTGCCAGCAGCTTAGGGACTAACCCTTCCTACGAGCAGTACTTC

j_call: TRBJ1-1
clone_size: -
v_call: TRBV7-2
d_call: -
cdr3_aa: CASSLDGGNTEAFF
cdr3_nt: TGTGCCAGCAGCTTAGACGGCGGCAACACTGAAGCTTTCTTT

j_call: TRBJ1-6
clone_size: -
v_call: TRBV19
d_call: -
cdr3_aa: CASRQGHYNSPLHF
cdr3_nt: TGTGCCAGTAGACAAGGCCACTATAATTCACCCCTCCACTTT

j_call: TRBJ1-1
clone_size: few
v_call: TRBV6-1
d_call: -
cdr3_aa: CASSQRVAFF
cdr3_nt: TGTGCCAGCAGTCAAAGGGTCGCTTTCTTT

j_call: TRBJ1-1
clone_size: -
v_call: TRBV7-9
d_call: TRBD1
cdr3_aa: CASSMGQGFEAFF
cdr3_nt: TGTGCCAGCAGTATGGGACAGGGCTTTGAAGCTTTCTTT

j_call: TRBJ1-1
clone_size: once
v_call: TRBV29-1
d_call: -
cdr3_aa: CSVGRGNTEAFF
cdr3_nt: TGCAGCGTTGGACGGGGGAACACTGAAGCTTTCTTT

j_call: TRBJ2-7
clone_size: -
v_call: TRBV27
d_call: -
cdr3_aa: CASSLRAAASYEQYF
cdr3_nt: TGTGCCAGCAGTTTAAGGGCAGCCGCCTCCTACGAGCAGTACTTC

j_call: TRBJ2-1
clone_size: -
v_call: TRBV19
d_call: TRBD1
cdr3_aa: CASSQNRGNEQFF
cdr3_nt: TGTGCCAGTAGTCAAAACAGGGGTAATGAGCAGTTCTTC

j_call: TRBJ1-1
clone_size: -
v_call: TRBV19
d_call: -
cdr3_aa: CASIRTDMNTEAFF
cdr3_nt: TGTGCCAGTATCAGGACAGACATGAACACTGAAGCTTTCTTT

j_call: TRBJ1-2
clone_size: -
v_call: TRBV18
d_call: TRBD1
cdr3_aa: CASSEGTGHAYGYTF
cdr3_nt: TGTGCCAGCTCGGAGGGGACAGGGCATGCCTATGGCTACACCTTC

j_call: TRBJ1-5
clone_size: -
v_call: TRBV18
d_call: -
cdr3_aa: CASSPSPNQPQHF
cdr3_nt: TGTGCCAGCTCACCATCCCCCAATCAGCCCCAGCATTTT

j_call: TRBJ2-1
clone_size: -
v_call: TRBV12-5
d_call: -
cdr3_aa: CASGPPRGEQFF
cdr3_nt: TGTGCTAGTGGTCCCCCAAGGGGTGAGCAGTTCTTC

j_call: TRBJ2-2
clone_size: -
v_call: TRBV28
d_call: -
cdr3_aa: CASRRNTGELFF
cdr3_nt: TGTGCCAGCAGGCGGAATACCGGGGAGCTGTTTTTT

j_call: TRBJ2-3
clone_size: -
v_call: TRBV6-6
d_call: TRBD2
cdr3_aa: CASRTSGGTDTQYF
cdr3_nt: TGTGCCAGCAGGACTAGCGGGGGCACAGATACGCAGTATTTT

j_call: TRBJ2-3
clone_size: -
v_call: TRBV28
d_call: TRBD2
cdr3_aa: CASSLFGLAGSDTQYF
cdr3_nt: TGTGCCAGCAGTTTATTCGGGCTAGCGGGCTCGGATACGCAGTATTTT

j_call: TRBJ1-2
clone_size: -
v_call: TRBV5-1
d_call: -
cdr3_aa: CASTGGSGYTF
cdr3_nt: TGCGCCAGCACGGGAGGAAGTGGCTACACCTTC

j_call: TRBJ1-2
clone_size: -
v_call: TRBV7-9
d_call: -
cdr3_aa: CASSQAGSRGGYTF
cdr3_nt: TGTGCCAGCAGCCAGGCTGGCTCCCGCGGGGGCTACACCTTC

j_call: TRBJ2-5
clone_size: -
v_call: TRBV11-2
d_call: -
cdr3_aa: CASSPRDGEETQYF
cdr3_nt: TGTGCCAGCAGCCCCCGGGACGGAGAAGAGACCCAGTACTTC

j_call: TRBJ2-1
clone_size: -
v_call: TRBV20-1
d_call: -
cdr3_aa: CSAQYNEQFF
cdr3_nt: TGCAGTGCTCAATACAATGAGCAGTTCTTC

j_call: TRBJ2-6
clone_size: -
v_call: TRBV14
d_call: -
cdr3_aa: CASSPRGPRAGANVLTF
cdr3_nt: TGTGCCAGCAGCCCTAGGGGCCCAAGGGCTGGGGCCAACGTCCTGACTTTC

j_call: TRBJ1-1
clone_size: -
v_call: TRBV7-9
d_call: -
cdr3_aa: CASSYLMRSTEAFF
cdr3_nt: TGTGCCAGCAGCTACCTTATGAGGAGCACTGAAGCTTTCTTT

j_call: TRBJ1-2
clone_size: few
v_call: TRBV6-6
d_call: TRBD1
cdr3_aa: CASRLGQLHYGYTF
cdr3_nt: TGTGCCAGCAGACTGGGACAGCTCCACTATGGCTACACCTTC

j_call: TRBJ2-7
clone_size: -
v_call: TRBV5-1
d_call: -
cdr3_aa: CASSFGGTSSYEQYF
cdr3_nt: TGCGCCAGCAGCTTCGGCGGGACCAGCTCCTACGAGCAGTACTTC

j_call: TRBJ1-3
clone_size: -
v_call: TRBV5-6
d_call: -
cdr3_aa: CASSSLQGHTIYF
cdr3_nt: TGTGCCAGCAGCTCGCTACAGGGTCACACCATATATTTT

j_call: TRBJ1-6
clone_size: few
v_call: TRBV18
d_call: -
cdr3_aa: CASSPPGTVRKNSPLHF
cdr3_nt: TGTGCCAGCTCACCACCGGGGACGGTGCGAAAGAATTCACCCCTCCACTTT

j_call: TRBJ2-2
clone_size: few
v_call: TRBV5-1
d_call: -
cdr3_aa: CASSLDSPNTGELFF
cdr3_nt: TGCGCCAGCAGCTTGGATAGCCCGAACACCGGGGAGCTGTTTTTT

j_call: TRBJ1-6
clone_size: few
v_call: TRBV5-1
d_call: TRBD1
cdr3_aa: CASSLGDSNSPLHF
cdr3_nt: TGCGCCAGCAGCTTGGGGGACAGTAATTCACCCCTCCACTTT

j_call: TRBJ1-1
clone_size: -
v_call: TRBV5-4
d_call: TRBD1
cdr3_aa: CASSFWLGGSTEAFF
cdr3_nt: TGTGCCAGCAGCTTTTGGTTAGGGGGCAGCACTGAAGCTTTCTTT

j_call: TRBJ2-5
clone_size: -
v_call: TRBV5-5
d_call: TRBD1
cdr3_aa: CASSSGQGSGTQYF
cdr3_nt: TGTGCCAGCAGCTCGGGACAGGGTTCGGGGACCCAGTACTTC

j_call: TRBJ2-1
clone_size: -
v_call: TRBV19
d_call: TRBD2
cdr3_aa: CASSRTSGNPWNEQFF
cdr3_nt: TGTGCCAGTAGTAGGACTAGCGGGAATCCGTGGAATGAGCAGTTCTTC

j_call: TRBJ2-5
clone_size: -
v_call: TRBV5-1
d_call: TRBD2
cdr3_aa: CASSFSGGSSETQYF
cdr3_nt: TGCGCCAGCAGCTTTAGCGGGGGATCCTCGGAGACCCAGTACTTC

j_call: TRBJ2-6
clone_size: once
v_call: TRBV4-2
d_call: -
cdr3_aa: CASSRDHTGYEANVLTF
cdr3_nt: TGTGCCAGCAGCCGAGACCACACAGGGTACGAGGCCAACGTCCTGACTTTC

j_call: TRBJ1-5
clone_size: -
v_call: TRBV15
d_call: TRBD1
cdr3_aa: CATSSDLLGQDNQPQHF
cdr3_nt: TGTGCCACCAGCAGTGACCTCTTGGGACAGGATAATCAGCCCCAGCATTTT

j_call: TRBJ2-7
clone_size: -
v_call: TRBV2
d_call: -
cdr3_aa: CASSRRGPVPYEQYF
cdr3_nt: TGTGCCAGCAGTCGGAGGGGCCCAGTACCCTACGAGCAGTACTTC

j_call: TRBJ2-7
clone_size: -
v_call: TRBV5-1
d_call: -
cdr3_aa: CASSLANRAYEQYF
cdr3_nt: TGCGCCAGCAGCTTGGCCAACAGGGCCTACGAGCAGTACTTC

j_call: TRBJ2-1
clone_size: once
v_call: TRBV11-3
d_call: -
cdr3_aa: CASSLERNEQFF
cdr3_nt: TGTGCCAGCAGCTTAGAACGCAATGAGCAGTTCTTC

j_call: TRBJ2-7
clone_size: -
v_call: TRBV10-2
d_call: -
cdr3_aa: CASSESHGGAGRYEQYF
cdr3_nt: TGCGCCAGCAGTGAGTCCCACGGTGGAGCCGGTCGGTACGAGCAGTACTTC